Detailed here is one T cell receptor beta chain. This clone was observed a handful of times. Its antigen has not been determined. Read sequence stops 3 residues before the CDR3 end, and the germline J gene provides the missing end. The data belong to a study of T cell clonality in common variable immunodeficiency (dated by TCRdb to about 2015). What the authors observed across the whole study: According to the authors, figuring out what caused the increased clonality in CVID would require sequencing the repertoires of T cell subpopulations. Patient heterogeneity within the CVID cohort put limits on correlating repertoire features with clinical complications. CVID TCRbeta sequences reportedly showed fewer deletions and N-nucleotide insertions and lacked highly modified clones with 13 or more V deletions. Fewer TCRbeta clones were shared among CVID subjects than among healthy controls (p < 0.0001). TCRbeta clonality was higher in CVID subjects than in healthy controls (t-test p = 0.018), and the increase was most characteristic of about a third of subjects. Despite equal DNA input, controls averaged approximately 77,000 unique sequences per sample versus roughly 30,000 in CVID samples.

Equivalent amounts of genomic DNA from CVID and control samples were used as sequencing input. For every sample, a 60 bp segment covering the rearranged TCRbeta CDR3 region was amplified and then sequenced. TCRbeta amplification used the immunoSEQ assay, a bias-corrected multiplex PCR with high-throughput sequencing. The paper's data handling went like this. Each unique nucleotide sequence was treated as a clone and annotated with V, D and J genes, copy number and frequency. Sequences were labeled productive if in frame, and non-productive if out of frame or containing stop codons. Clonality was calculated from Shannon's entropy as previously described. The predicted amino acid sequences of productive clones were used to derive the mean CDR3 Kyte-Doolittle hydropathy. The R hclust function was used to hierarchically cluster scaled V gene usage with Manhattan distance and complete linkage. Sharing of clones by CDR3 amino acid sequence was evaluated by resampling 12 repertoires per group over 100 rounds. The repertoires were searched for about 70 published EBV-specific and approximately 240 published CMV-specific TCRbeta sequences. A couple of CVID samples that yielded fewer than 10,000 sequences were excluded from the analysis, so 42 CVID repertoires were retained. Drawn from immuneACCESS, this table holds only the in-frame rearrangements with V and J called that TCRdb kept. Clones are partly lost; checked studies trace under half to an unresolved V gene and leave the rest unexplained. V and J calls and clone size are given by that table; D and trimming were obtained from the DNA. The table for this sample lists approximately 46,000 clones, none of them counted only once. About 6% of the sample belongs to the ten largest clones.

Both CVID patients and healthy controls were predominantly of Caucasian heritage. Heparinized peripheral whole blood samples of about 4.5 to 8.5 ml were obtained from each donor. Genomic DNA from adults with common variable immune deficiency (CVID) and from healthy adult controls was the source for sequencing TCRbeta CDR3 repertoires. A total of some 22 healthy adult volunteers (around 12 female and approximately 10 male; age range about 23 to 75 years, mean age approximately 35) were included in the control group. Diluted blood was density-centrifuged over Hypaque 1077 or Ficoll-Paque to isolate peripheral blood mononuclear cells. Genomic DNA was obtained from unsorted mononuclear cells using either Qiagen column purification or a centrifugation-based method. The germline V gene (reference sequence) specifies PRHDT as CDR1 and FYEKMQ as CDR2. V is cut back by 5 bases and J by 4 bases, with 2 bases in the junction unmatched. The CDR3 covers 15 residues, taking in both the cysteine and the phenylalanine. The DNA has 36 bases, all within the CDR3, and is read from base 1.

The TCR was taken from a person between 18 and 69 years old in good health. The V gene is TRBV13 and the J gene is TRBJ2-7; 16 of the junction bases match TRBD2. The material sequenced was peripheral blood mononuclear cells. The CDR3 region has the sequence CASSAGLAGGYEQYF. The CDR3 DNA, read in part, is TGTGCCAGCAGCGCGGGACTAGCGGGGGGGTACGAG.